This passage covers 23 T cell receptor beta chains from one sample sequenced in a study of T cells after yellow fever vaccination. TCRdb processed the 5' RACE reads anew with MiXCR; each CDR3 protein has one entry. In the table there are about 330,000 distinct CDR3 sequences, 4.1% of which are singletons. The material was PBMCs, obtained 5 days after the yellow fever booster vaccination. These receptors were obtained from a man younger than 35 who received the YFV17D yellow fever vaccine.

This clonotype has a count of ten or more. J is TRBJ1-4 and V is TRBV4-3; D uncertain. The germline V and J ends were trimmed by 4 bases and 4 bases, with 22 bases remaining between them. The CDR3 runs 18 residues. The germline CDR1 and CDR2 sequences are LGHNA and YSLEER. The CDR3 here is CASSLNPPGGRDNEKLFF. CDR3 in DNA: TGCGCCAGCAGCCTCAATCCTCCGGGCGGAAGGGATAATGAAAAACTGTTTTTT.

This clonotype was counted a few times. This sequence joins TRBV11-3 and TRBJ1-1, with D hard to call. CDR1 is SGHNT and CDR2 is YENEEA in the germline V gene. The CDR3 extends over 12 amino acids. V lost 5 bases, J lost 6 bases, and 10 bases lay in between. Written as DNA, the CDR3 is TGTGCCAGCAGCAAGGGATTCTCTGAAGCTTTCTTT. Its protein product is CASSKGFSEAFF.

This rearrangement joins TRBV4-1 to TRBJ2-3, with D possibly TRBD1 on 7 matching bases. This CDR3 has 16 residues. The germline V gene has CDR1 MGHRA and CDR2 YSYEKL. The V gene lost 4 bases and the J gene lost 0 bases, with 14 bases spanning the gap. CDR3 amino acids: CASSPGGTTSTDTQYF. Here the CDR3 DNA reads TGCGCCAGCAGCCCAGGGGGGACAACTAGCACAGATACGCAGTATTTT.

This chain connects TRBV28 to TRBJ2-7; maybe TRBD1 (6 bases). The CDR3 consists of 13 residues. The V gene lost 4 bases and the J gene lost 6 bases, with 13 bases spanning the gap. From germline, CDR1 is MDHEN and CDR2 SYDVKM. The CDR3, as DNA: TGTGCCAGCAGTTCTGTGGGGGCTTTCGAGCAGTACGTC. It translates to CASSSVGAFEQYV.

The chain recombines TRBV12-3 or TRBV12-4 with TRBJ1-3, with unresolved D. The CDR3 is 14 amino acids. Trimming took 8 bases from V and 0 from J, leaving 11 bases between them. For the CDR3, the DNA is TGTGCCAGCCTAGCTTTCCCCTCTGGAAACACCATATATTTT. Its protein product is CASLAFPSGNTIYF.

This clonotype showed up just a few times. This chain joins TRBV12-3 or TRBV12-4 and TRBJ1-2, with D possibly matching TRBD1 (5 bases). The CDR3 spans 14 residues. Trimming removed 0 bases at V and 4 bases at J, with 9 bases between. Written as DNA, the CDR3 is TGTGCCAGCAGTTTAGCACAGGTCGCCTATGGCTACACCTTC. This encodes CASSLAQVAYGYTF.

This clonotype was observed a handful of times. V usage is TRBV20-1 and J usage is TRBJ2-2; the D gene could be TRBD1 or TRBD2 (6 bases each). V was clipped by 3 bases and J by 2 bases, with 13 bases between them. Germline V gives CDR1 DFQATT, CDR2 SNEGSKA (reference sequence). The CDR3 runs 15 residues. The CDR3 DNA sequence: TGCAGTGCTAGGGGCCGGGGGCTAAACACCGGGGAGCTGTTTTTT. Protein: CSARGRGLNTGELFF.

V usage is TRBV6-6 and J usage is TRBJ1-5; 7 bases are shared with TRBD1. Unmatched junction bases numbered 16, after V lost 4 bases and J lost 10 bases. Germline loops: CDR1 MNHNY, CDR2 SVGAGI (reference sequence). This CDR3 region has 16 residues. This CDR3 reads CASSSQGDLRTAPQHF. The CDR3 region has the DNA TGTGCCAGCAGTTCCCAGGGGGACTTGAGGACAGCCCCCCAGCATTTT.

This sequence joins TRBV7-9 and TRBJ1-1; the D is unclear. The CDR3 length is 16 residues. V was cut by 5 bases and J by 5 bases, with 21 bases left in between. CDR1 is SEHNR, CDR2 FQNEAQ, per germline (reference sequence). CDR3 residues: CASSPQTYGIGTEAFF. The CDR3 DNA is TGTGCCAGCAGCCCTCAAACGTACGGTATCGGGACTGAAGCTTTCTTT.

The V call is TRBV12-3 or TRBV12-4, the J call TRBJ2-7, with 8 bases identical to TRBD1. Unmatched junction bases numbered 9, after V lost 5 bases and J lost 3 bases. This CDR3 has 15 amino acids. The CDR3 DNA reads TGTGCCAGCAGTCCCCGGACAGGGATTCGCTACGAGCAGTACTTC. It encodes CASSPRTGIRYEQYF.

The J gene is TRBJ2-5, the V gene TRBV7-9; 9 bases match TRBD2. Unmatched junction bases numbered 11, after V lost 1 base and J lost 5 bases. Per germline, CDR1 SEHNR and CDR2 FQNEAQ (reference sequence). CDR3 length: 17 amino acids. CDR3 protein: CASSLVSGGAYGETQYF. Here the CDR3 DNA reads TGTGCCAGCAGCTTAGTTAGCGGGGGCGCTTACGGGGAGACCCAGTACTTC.

The CDR3 is CASSQAPAGWQETQYF. In DNA form, the CDR3 reads TGTGCCAGCAGCCAGGCCCCGGCAGGATGGCAAGAGACCCAGTACTTC. The chain carries TRBV3-1 and TRBJ2-5; no clear D. The length of the CDR3 is 16 residues. Germline CDR1 LGHDT, CDR2 YNNKEL (reference sequence). V lost 3 bases and J lost 2, with 16 bases in between.

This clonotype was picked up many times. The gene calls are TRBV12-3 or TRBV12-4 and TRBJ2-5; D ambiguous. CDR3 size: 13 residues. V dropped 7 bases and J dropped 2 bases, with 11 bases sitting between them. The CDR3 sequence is CASTRTPQETQYF. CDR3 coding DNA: TGTGCCAGCACTCGGACCCCGCAAGAGACCCAGTACTTC.

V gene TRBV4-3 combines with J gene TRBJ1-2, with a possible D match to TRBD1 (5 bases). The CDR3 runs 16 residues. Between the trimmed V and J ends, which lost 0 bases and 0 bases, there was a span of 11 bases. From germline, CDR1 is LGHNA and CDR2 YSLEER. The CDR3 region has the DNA TGCGCCAGCAGCCAAGATCCCAGGGAAGCTAACTATGGCTACACCTTC. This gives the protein CASSQDPREANYGYTF.

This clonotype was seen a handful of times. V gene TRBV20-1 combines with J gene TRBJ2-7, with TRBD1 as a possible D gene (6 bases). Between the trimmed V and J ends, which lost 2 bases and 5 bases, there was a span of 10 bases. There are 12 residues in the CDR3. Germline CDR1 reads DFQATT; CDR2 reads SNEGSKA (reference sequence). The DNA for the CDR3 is TGCAGTGCTAGATCAGGGGTGGACGAGCAGTACTTC. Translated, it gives CSARSGVDEQYF.

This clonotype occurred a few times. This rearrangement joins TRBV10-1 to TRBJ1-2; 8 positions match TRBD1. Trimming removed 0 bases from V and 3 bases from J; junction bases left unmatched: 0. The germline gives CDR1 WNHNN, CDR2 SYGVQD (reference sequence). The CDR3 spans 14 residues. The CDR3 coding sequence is TGCGCCAGCAGTGAGTCGGGACAGGACTATGGCTACACCTTC. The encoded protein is CASSESGQDYGYTF.

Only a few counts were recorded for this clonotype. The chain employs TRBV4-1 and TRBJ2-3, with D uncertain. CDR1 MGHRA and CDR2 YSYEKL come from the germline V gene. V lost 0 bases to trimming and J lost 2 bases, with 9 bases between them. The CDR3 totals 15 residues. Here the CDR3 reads CASSQDRPDTDTQYF. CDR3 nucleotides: TGCGCCAGCAGCCAAGATCGACCAGACACAGATACGCAGTATTTT.

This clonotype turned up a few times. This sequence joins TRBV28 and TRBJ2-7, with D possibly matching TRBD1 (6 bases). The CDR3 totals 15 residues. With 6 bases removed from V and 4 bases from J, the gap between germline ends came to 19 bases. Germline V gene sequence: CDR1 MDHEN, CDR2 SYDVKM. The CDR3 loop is CASSSHLTGPYEQYV. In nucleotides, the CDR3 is TGTGCCAGCAGCTCTCACCTCACAGGGCCATACGAGCAGTACGTC.

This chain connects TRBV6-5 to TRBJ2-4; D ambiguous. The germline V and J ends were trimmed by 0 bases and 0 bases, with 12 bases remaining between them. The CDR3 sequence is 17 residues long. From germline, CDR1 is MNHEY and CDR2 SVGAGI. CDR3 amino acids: CASSYSIWGLAKNIQYF. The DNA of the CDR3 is TGTGCCAGCAGTTACTCGATTTGGGGTCTAGCCAAAAACATTCAGTACTTC.

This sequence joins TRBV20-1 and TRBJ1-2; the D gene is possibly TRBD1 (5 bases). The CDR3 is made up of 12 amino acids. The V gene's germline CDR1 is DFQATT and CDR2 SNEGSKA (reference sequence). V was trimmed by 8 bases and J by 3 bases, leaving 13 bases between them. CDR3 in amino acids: CSPDSFYYGYTF. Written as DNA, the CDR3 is TGCAGTCCCGACAGTTTCTACTATGGCTACACCTTC.

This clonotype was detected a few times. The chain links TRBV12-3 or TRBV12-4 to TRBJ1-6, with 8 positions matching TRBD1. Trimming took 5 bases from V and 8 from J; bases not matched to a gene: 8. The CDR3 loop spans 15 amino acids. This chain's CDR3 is CASSQDRATDSPLHF. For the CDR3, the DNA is TGTGCCAGCAGTCAGGACAGGGCCACCGATTCACCCCTCCACTTT.

The CDR3 sequence: CASRGTSSDTQYF. The CDR3 nucleotides are TGTGCCAGCCGAGGGACATCTAGTGATACGCAGTATTTT. The chain couples TRBV6-2 or TRBV6-3 to TRBJ2-3; a weak D match, TRBD1 (6 bases). Trimming stripped 8 bases from V and 6 bases from J, with 15 bases between. The CDR3 contains 13 residues. Germline CDR1 and CDR2: MNHEY and SVGEGT.

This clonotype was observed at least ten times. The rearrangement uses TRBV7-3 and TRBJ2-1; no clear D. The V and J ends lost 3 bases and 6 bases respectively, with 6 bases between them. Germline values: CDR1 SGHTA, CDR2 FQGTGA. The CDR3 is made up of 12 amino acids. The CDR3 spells CASSLDLNEQFF. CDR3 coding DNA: TGTGCCAGCAGCTTGGACCTCAATGAGCAGTTCTTC.